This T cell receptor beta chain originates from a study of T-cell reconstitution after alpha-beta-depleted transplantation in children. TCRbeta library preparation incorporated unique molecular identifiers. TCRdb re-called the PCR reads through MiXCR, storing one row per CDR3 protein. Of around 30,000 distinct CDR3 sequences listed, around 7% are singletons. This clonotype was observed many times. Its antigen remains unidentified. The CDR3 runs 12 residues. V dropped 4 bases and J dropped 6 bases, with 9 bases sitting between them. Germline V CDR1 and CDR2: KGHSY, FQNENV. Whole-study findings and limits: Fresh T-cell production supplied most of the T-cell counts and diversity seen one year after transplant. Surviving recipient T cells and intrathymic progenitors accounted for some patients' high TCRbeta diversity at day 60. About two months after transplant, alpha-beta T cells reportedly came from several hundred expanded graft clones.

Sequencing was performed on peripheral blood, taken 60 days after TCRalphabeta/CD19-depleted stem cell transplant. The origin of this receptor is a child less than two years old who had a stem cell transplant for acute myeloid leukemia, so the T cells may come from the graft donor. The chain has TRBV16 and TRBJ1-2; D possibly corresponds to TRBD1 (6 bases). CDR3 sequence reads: CASSPKGDGYTF. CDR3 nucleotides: TGTGCCAGCAGCCCTAAGGGGGATGGCTACACCTTC.